This TCR beta chain was recovered during a study of blood T cell repertoires in COVID-19. Clones were read by immunoSEQ multiplex PCR, and TCRdb kept only the in-frame ones, dropping some. Found here are under 140,000 clones, roughly 79% of them singletons; the top ten hold about a sixth. The CDR3 extends over 18 amino acids. The junction had 14 bases not matched to a gene; V was cut back by 5 bases and J by 0 bases. From germline, CDR1 is MNHEY and CDR2 SVGEGT. The source material was peripheral blood. The source of this sequence is a woman of 80 years or more with active or convalescent COVID-19. The chain carries TRBV6-2 or TRBV6-3 and TRBJ2-7; 9 bases line up with TRBD2. The CDR3 bases are TGTGCCAGCAGTCCCCGGGGAGCGGGAGGCCCGAGCTCCTACGAGCAGTACTTC. This codes for CASSPRGAGGPSSYEQYF.